Presented here are 21 T cell receptor beta chains from one specimen sequenced in a study of control samples from healthy donors and cancer patients. TCRdb's table, derived via immunoSEQ multiplex PCR, lists solely in-frame clones and lacks some. The sample lists approximately 94,000 clones, approximately 90% occurring once. The sample was blood. The receptors were sampled from a woman in her forties or fifties in good health.

This chain links TRBV2 with TRBJ1-2, with 7 bases that match TRBD1. Looked up from germline, CDR1 is SNHLY and CDR2 is FYNNEI. CDR3 length equals 17 residues. The trim removed 2 bases at V and 0 bases at J, leaving 9 bases unmatched. CDR3 amino acids: CASSEQPRTGANYGYTF. The CDR3 nucleotides are TGTGCCAGCAGTGAACAACCGAGGACAGGAGCTAACTATGGCTACACCTTC.

The chain links TRBV7-3 to TRBJ2-1; 10 bases are a match to TRBD2. Germline CDR1 is SGHTA and CDR2 is FQGTGA. V lost 4 bases, J lost 6 bases, and 6 bases stayed unmatched. CDR3 length: 15 amino acids. The CDR3 loop reads CASSWTSGRGNEQFF. The CDR3 DNA reads as TGTGCCAGCAGCTGGACTAGCGGACGGGGCAATGAGCAGTTCTTC.

The chain combines TRBV7-8 with TRBJ2-3; D gene uncertain. Germline CDR1 reads SGHVS; CDR2 reads FQNEAQ. The CDR3 is 12 amino acids. V was clipped by 1 base and J by 7 bases, with 6 bases between them. The CDR3 region is CASSLVSHTQYF. The CDR3 region has the DNA TGTGCCAGCAGCTTAGTGTCCCATACGCAGTATTTT.

This chain joins TRBV4-2 and TRBJ2-5, with D unclear. V dropped 0 bases and J dropped 7 bases, with 9 bases sitting between them. Germline CDR1 reads LGHNA; CDR2 reads YNFKEQ. The CDR3 contains 13 residues. The chain's CDR3 is CASSQDTVATQYF. CDR3 in DNA: TGTGCCAGCAGCCAAGATACGGTCGCGACCCAGTACTTC.

This clone was observed once. The genes are TRBV7-2 and TRBJ2-2; D gene ambiguous. From germline, CDR1 is SGHTA and CDR2 FQGNSA. V gave up 2 bases and J gave up 4 bases, with 17 bases separating them. This CDR3 is 17 amino acids long. The CDR3 sequence: CASSLLLGSLFTGELFF. The CDR3 DNA reads as TGTGCCAGCAGCTTACTTTTAGGCTCATTGTTCACCGGGGAGCTGTTTTTT.

This chain joins TRBV10-2 and TRBJ2-1; weak D call: TRBD2 (7 bases). Germline V gene lookup returns CDR1 WSHSY and CDR2 SAAADI. Trimming stripped 5 bases from V and 9 bases from J, with 32 bases between. The CDR3 has 19 amino acids. CDR3 bases: TGCGCCAGCAGTTACGGGGGGCCCTCCGAACGGTCCAGCGGTAGTGAGCAGTTCTTC. It encodes CASSYGGPSERSSGSEQFF.

The chain is built from TRBV15 and TRBJ1-1; D not resolved. V was cut by 0 bases and J by 6 bases, with 8 bases left in between. Looked up from germline, CDR1 is LNHNV and CDR2 is YYDKDF (reference sequence). This CDR3 contains 13 residues. CDR3 in DNA: TGTGCCACCAGCAGAGATGAGGGTGCTGAAGCTTTCTTT. This encodes CATSRDEGAEAFF.

This chain connects TRBV1 to TRBJ2-1; the DNA was not used to check the table's D call, TRBD1. TRBV1 is a recognized pseudogene. The length of the CDR3 is 16 residues. CDR3 region: CTSSQEMRDNLVEQFF. The CDR3 region has the DNA TGCACCAGCAGCCAAGAAATGAGGGACAATCTCGTTGAGCAGTTCTTC.

V gene TRBV4-3 combines with J gene TRBJ2-3; 7 bases map to TRBD2. J was trimmed by 4 bases and V by 0 bases; bases with no gene match: 7. Looked up from germline, CDR1 is LGHNA and CDR2 is YSLEER. The CDR3 totals 16 residues. CDR3: CASSQEVASGADTQYF. As DNA, the CDR3 is TGCGCCAGCAGCCAAGAGGTGGCTAGCGGAGCAGATACGCAGTATTTT.

This clone has more than one count but fewer than ten. The V call is TRBV9, the J call TRBJ1-1; D remains unclear. The ends were cut back, 3 bases at V and 3 bases at J, with 12 bases in the middle. CDR3 length: 14 residues. CDR1 SGDLS and CDR2 YYNGEE come from the germline V gene. In nucleotides, the CDR3 is TGTGCCAGCAGCGCCTTCGAGGGTTACACTGAAGCTTTCTTT. This gives the protein CASSAFEGYTEAFF.

The chain recombines TRBV10-3 with TRBJ2-3, with D possibly being TRBD1 or TRBD2 (6 bases each). Germline values: CDR1 ENHRY, CDR2 SYGVKD. The CDR3 length is 16 residues. The V and J ends lost 6 bases and 8 bases respectively, with 24 bases between them. The DNA for the CDR3 is TGTGCCATCAGAGTGGGGGGCGATCTAGCTGGCGGTACGCAGTATTTT. Protein sequence: CAIRVGGDLAGGTQYF.

The V gene is TRBV25-1, the J gene TRBJ2-7; D remains ambiguous. With 1 base removed from V and 2 bases from J, the gap between germline ends came to 9 bases. This CDR3 has 14 amino acids. Germline V lookup: CDR1 MGHDK, CDR2 SYGVNS. The chain's CDR3 is CASSESGLPYEQYF. The CDR3 bases are TGTGCCAGCAGTGAATCCGGCCTCCCCTACGAGCAGTACTTC.

This chain joins TRBV19 and TRBJ2-6, with a possible D match to TRBD1 (5 bases). V was clipped by 7 bases and J by 0 bases, with 22 bases between them. This CDR3 has 19 amino acids. CDR1 is LNHDA and CDR2 is SQIVND in the germline V gene (reference sequence). CDR3: CASNPMGHGVSSGANVLTF. CDR3 DNA sequence: TGTGCCAGTAACCCAATGGGGCACGGAGTCAGCTCTGGGGCCAACGTCCTGACTTTC.

The V gene is TRBV19, the J gene TRBJ1-2; no definite D call. V lost 6 bases and J lost 0, with 14 bases in between. Per the germline V gene, CDR1 is LNHDA and CDR2 is SQIVND (reference sequence). The CDR3 sequence is 15 residues long. Here the CDR3 DNA reads TGTGCCAGTAGCAATCAGGTTGACTCTAACTATGGCTACACCTTC. It yields the protein CASSNQVDSNYGYTF.

This CDR3 reads CASSSGQYNYGYTF. DNA for the CDR3: TGTGCCAGCAGCTCCGGACAGTATAACTATGGCTACACCTTC. The chain recombines TRBV7-9 with TRBJ1-2, with D possibly TRBD1 on 6 matching bases. V lost 4 bases to trimming and J lost 1 base, with 10 bases between them. The CDR3 sequence is 14 residues long. Per the germline V gene, CDR1 is SEHNR and CDR2 is FQNEAQ (reference sequence).

V gene TRBV7-8 combines with J gene TRBJ1-2; 9 bases align to TRBD1. From germline, CDR1 is SGHVS and CDR2 FQNEAQ. J was trimmed by 3 bases and V by 1 base; bases with no gene match: 9. The CDR3 runs to 17 residues. CDR3 amino acids: CASSLGTGELWDYGYTF. The CDR3 DNA sequence: TGTGCCAGCAGCTTAGGGACAGGGGAGCTATGGGACTATGGCTACACCTTC.

V and J are TRBV5-1 and TRBJ2-3; tentatively, D is TRBD1 (5 bases). Trimming left V 4 bases short and J 2 bases short, with 11 bases between. This CDR3 is built from 14 residues. Looked up from germline, CDR1 is SGHRS and CDR2 is YFSETQ. CDR3 sequence: CASSRGTYTDTQYF. The CDR3 region has the DNA TGCGCCAGCAGCAGGGGCACCTACACAGATACGCAGTATTTT.

The chain recombines TRBV4-2 with TRBJ1-2; D call uncertain. CDR1 is LGHNA, CDR2 YNFKEQ, per germline. The length of the CDR3 is 12 residues. V dropped 1 base and J dropped 8 bases, with 8 bases sitting between them. CDR3 protein: CASSQGLEGYTF. In DNA form, the CDR3 reads TGTGCCAGCAGCCAAGGATTAGAAGGCTACACCTTC.

This clone has only a few counts. The CDR3 loop reads CASIGNYGYTF. The DNA for the CDR3 is TGTGCCAGCATCGGGAACTATGGCTACACCTTC. The chain uses TRBV28 and TRBJ1-2; no firm D call. Per germline, CDR1 MDHEN and CDR2 SYDVKM. Trimming cost V 7 bases and J 2 bases, with 5 bases left between them. The CDR3 length is 11 residues.

The genes are TRBV7-6 and TRBJ2-3; a possible D gene is TRBD2 (5 bases). V shed 2 bases and J shed 0 bases, with 9 bases lying between them. This CDR3 spans 15 amino acids. Germline V lookup: CDR1 SGHVS, CDR2 FNYEAQ. CDR3 in DNA: TGTGCCAGCAGCTTACTAGCTTTTAGCACAGATACGCAGTATTTT. Residues: CASSLLAFSTDTQYF.

The chain is built from TRBV11-1 and TRBJ1-1; a weak D match, TRBD1 (5 bases). V was cut by 3 bases and J by 1 base, with 6 bases left in between. The germline gives CDR1 SGHAT, CDR2 FQDESV (reference sequence). The CDR3 extends over 13 amino acids. CDR3 residues: CASSFGQNTEAFF. CDR3 bases: TGTGCCAGCAGCTTTGGACAGAACACTGAAGCTTTCTTT.